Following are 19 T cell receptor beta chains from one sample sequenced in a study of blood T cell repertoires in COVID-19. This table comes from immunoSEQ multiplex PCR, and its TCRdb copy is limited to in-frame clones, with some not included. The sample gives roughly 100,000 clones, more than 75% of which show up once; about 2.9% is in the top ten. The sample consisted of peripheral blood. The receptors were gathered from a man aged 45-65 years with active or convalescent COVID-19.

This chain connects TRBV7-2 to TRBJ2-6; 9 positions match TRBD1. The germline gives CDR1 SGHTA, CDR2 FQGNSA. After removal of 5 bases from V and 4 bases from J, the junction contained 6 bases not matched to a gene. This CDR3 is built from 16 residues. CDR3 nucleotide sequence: TGTGCCAGCAGCAAACAGGGGGCGGGCGGGGCCAACGTCCTGACTTTC. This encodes CASSKQGAGGANVLTF.

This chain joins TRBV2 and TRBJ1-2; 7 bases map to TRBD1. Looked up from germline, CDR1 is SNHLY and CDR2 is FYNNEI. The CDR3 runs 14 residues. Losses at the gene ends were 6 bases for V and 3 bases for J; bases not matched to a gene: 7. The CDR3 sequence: CASRLQGNDYGYTF. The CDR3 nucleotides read TGTGCCAGCAGACTACAGGGGAACGACTATGGCTACACCTTC.

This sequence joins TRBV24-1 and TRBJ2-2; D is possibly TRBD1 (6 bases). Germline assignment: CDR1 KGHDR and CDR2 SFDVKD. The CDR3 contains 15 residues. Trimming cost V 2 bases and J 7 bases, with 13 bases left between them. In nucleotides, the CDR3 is TGTGCCACCAGTGATTATGGCAGGGGCAACGGGGAGCTGTTTTTT. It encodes CATSDYGRGNGELFF.

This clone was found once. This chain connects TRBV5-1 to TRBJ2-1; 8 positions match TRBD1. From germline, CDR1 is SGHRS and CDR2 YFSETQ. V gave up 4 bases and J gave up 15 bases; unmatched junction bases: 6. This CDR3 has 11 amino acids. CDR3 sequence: CASSQDRVRFF. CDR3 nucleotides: TGCGCCAGCAGCCAGGACAGGGTGCGGTTCTTC.

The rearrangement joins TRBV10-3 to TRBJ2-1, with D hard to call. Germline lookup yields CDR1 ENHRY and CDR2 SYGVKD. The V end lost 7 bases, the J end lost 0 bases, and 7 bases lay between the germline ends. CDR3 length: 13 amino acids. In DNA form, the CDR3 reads TGTGCCATCACGGCGGACTCCTACAATGAGCAGTTCTTC. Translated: CAITADSYNEQFF.

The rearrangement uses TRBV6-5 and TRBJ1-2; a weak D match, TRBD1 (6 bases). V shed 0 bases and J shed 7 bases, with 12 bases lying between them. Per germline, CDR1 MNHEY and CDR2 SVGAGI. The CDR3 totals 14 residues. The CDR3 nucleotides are TGTGCCAGCAGTTACTCGGCAGGGGTTGGTGGCTACACCTTC. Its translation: CASSYSAGVGGYTF.

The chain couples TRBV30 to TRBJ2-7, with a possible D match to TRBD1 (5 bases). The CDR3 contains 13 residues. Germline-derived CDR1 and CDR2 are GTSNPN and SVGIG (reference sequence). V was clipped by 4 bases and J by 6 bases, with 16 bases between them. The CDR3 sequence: CAWMMDKPVEQYV. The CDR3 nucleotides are TGTGCCTGGATGATGGACAAACCGGTCGAGCAGTACGTC.

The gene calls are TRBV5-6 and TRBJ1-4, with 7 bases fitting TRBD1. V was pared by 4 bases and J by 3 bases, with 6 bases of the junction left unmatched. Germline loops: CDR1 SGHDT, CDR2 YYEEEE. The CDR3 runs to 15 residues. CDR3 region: CASSPRQGSNEKLFF. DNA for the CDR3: TGTGCCAGCAGCCCCCGACAGGGTTCTAATGAAAAACTGTTTTTT.

As DNA, the CDR3 is TGTGCCAGCAGCCAGACAGGGGTCACCACAGATACGCAGTATTTT. Residues: CASSQTGVTTDTQYF. The chain couples TRBV5-8 to TRBJ2-3; 8 bases agree with TRBD1. J gave up 2 bases and V 4 bases, and 6 bases lay outside the gene matches. This CDR3 has 15 amino acids. CDR1 and CDR2 from the germline V gene are SGHTS and YDEGEE.

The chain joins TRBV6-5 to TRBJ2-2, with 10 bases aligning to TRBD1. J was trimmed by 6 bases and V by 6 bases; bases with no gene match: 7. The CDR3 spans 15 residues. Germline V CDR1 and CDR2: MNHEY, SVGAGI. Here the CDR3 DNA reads TGTGCCAGCAGCCGCGACAGGGGGCTTGCCGGGGAGCTGTTTTTT. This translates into CASSRDRGLAGELFF.

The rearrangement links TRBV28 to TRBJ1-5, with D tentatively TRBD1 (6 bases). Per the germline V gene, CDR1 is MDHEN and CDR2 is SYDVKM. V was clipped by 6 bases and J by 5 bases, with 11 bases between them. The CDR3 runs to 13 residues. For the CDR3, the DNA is TGTGCCAGCAGCCGGACAGAAGATCAGCCCCAGCATTTT. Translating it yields CASSRTEDQPQHF.

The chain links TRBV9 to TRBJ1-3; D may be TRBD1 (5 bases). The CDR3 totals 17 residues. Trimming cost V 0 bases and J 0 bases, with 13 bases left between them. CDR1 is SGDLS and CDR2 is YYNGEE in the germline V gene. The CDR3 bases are TGTGCCAGCAGCGTAGAGGCGGCAGGGCACTCTGGAAACACCATATATTTT. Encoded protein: CASSVEAAGHSGNTIYF. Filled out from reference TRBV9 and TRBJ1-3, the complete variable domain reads DSGVTQTPKHLITATGQRVTLRCSPRSGDLSVYWYQQSLDQGLQFLIQYYNGEERAKGNILERFSAQQFPDLHSELNLSSLELGDSALYFCASSVEAAGHSGNTIYFGEGSWLTVV.

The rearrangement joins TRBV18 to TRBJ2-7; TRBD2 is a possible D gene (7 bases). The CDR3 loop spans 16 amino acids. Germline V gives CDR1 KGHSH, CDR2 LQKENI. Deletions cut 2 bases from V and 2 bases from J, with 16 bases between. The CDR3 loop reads CASSPVQRGGAYEQYF. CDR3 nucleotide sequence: TGTGCCAGCTCACCAGTACAAAGGGGGGGGGCCTACGAGCAGTACTTC.

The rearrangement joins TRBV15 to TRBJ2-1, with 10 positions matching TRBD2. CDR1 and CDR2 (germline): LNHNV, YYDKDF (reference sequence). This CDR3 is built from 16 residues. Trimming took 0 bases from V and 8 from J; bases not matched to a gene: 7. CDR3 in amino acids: CATSREFERGGDEQFF. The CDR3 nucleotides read TGTGCCACCAGCAGAGAATTTGAGCGGGGGGGGGATGAGCAGTTCTTC.

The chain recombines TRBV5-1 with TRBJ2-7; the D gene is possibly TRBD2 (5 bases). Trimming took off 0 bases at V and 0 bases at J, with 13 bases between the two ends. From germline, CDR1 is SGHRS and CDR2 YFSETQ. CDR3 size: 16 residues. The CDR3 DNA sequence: TGCGCCAGCAGCTTGGATACTAGTCTATACTCCTACGAGCAGTACTTC. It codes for CASSLDTSLYSYEQYF.

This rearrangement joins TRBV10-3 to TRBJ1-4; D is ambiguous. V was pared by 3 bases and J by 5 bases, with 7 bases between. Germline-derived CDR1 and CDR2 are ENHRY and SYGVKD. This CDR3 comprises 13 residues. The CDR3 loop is CAISDRENEKLFF. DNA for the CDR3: TGTGCCATCAGTGATCGAGAAAATGAAAAACTGTTTTTT.

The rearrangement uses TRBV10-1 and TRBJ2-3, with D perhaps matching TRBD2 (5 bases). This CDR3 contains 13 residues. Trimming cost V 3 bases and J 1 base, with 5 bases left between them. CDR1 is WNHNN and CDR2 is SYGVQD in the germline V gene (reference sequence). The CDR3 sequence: CASSDGGTDTQYF. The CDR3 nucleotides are TGCGCCAGCAGTGACGGGGGCACAGATACGCAGTATTTT.

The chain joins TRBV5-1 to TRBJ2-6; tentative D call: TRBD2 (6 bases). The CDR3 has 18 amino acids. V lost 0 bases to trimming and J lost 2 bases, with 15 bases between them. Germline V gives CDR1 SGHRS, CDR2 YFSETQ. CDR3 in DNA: TGCGCCAGCAGCTTGGCCCCCCTTGGAGGGACTGGGGCCAACGTCCTGACTTTC. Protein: CASSLAPLGGTGANVLTF.

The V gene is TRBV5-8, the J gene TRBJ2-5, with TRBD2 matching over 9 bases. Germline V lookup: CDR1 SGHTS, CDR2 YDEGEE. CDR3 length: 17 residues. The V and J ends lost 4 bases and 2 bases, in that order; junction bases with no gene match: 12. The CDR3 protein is CASSRGTEAGGQETQYF. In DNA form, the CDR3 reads TGTGCCAGCAGCCGGGGGACCGAAGCGGGGGGACAAGAGACCCAGTACTTC.